The 4 T cell receptor beta chains in this list originate from one sample, sequenced in a study of blood T cell repertoires in COVID-19. This table comes from immunoSEQ multiplex PCR, and its TCRdb copy is limited to in-frame clones, with some not included. Of 200,000 to 250,000 clones listed, less than 90% are singletons. Source material: peripheral blood. Every receptor here comes from a woman between 50 and 59 years old with acute or convalescent COVID-19.

Comment on this clone: This sample also contains other DNA sequences that code for the same CDR3. The chain joins TRBV6-2 or TRBV6-3 to TRBJ2-7, with D unclear. The germline gives CDR1 MNHEY, CDR2 SVGEGT. CDR3 size: 12 residues. Trimming removed 0 bases from V and 4 bases from J, with 4 bases in between. The DNA of the CDR3 is TGTGCCAGCAGTTACTCTAGATACGAGCAGTACTTC. Protein sequence: CASSYSRYEQYF.

The rearrangement joins TRBV20-1 to TRBJ2-1, with D possibly being TRBD2 (6 bases). The germline V gene has CDR1 DFQATT and CDR2 SNEGSKA (reference sequence). V was shortened by 3 bases and J by 4 bases, with 10 bases between the two germline ends. This CDR3 is built from 13 residues. This CDR3 reads CSASAREYNEQFF. CDR3 nucleotide sequence: TGCAGTGCTAGTGCTCGGGAGTACAATGAGCAGTTCTTC.

V is TRBV7-8 and J is TRBJ1-6, with TRBD1 matching over 7 bases. V trimming: 1 base; J trimming: 7 bases; junction bases outside the gene matches: 7. Looked up from germline, CDR1 is SGHVS and CDR2 is FQNEAQ. CDR3 size: 16 residues. The CDR3 DNA reads as TGTGCCAGCAGCTTAGAGACAGGGAGGAGGAATTCACCCCTCCACTTT. Its translation: CASSLETGRRNSPLHF.

This chain connects TRBV25-1 to TRBJ2-5; TRBD2 aligns across 10 bases. Germline CDR1 MGHDK, CDR2 SYGVNS. The CDR3 runs 16 residues. V gave up 2 bases and J gave up 5 bases; unmatched junction bases: 8. The CDR3 protein is CASSEGASGSYETQYF. For the CDR3, the DNA is TGTGCCAGCAGTGAAGGCGCTAGCGGGAGTTACGAGACCCAGTACTTC. The full variable domain, rest sourced from reference TRBV25-1 and TRBJ2-5, is EADIYQTPRYLVIGTGKKITLECSQTMGHDKMYWYQQDPGMELHLIHYSYGVNSTEKGDLSSESTVSRIRTEHFPLTLESARPSHTSQYLCASSEGASGSYETQYFGPGTRLLVL.